These 24 T cell receptor beta chains were all obtained from the same sample, sequenced in a study of early T cells in non-severe SARS-CoV-2 infection. TCRdb re-derived calls from the 5' RACE reads in MiXCR, one entry per CDR3 protein. Of over 95,000 distinct CDR3 sequences in the sample, 15% to 20% are singletons; the top ten hold 1.3%. The sample taken for sequencing was whole blood. The receptor set was obtained from an adult who was a healthcare worker with PCR-confirmed SARS-CoV-2 infection or an uninfected control (not recorded which).

The J gene is TRBJ2-7, the V gene TRBV11-2; 10 bases map to TRBD2. Germline CDR1 reads SGHAT; CDR2 reads FQNNGV. The V gene end was trimmed by 3 bases and the J gene end by 4 bases; junction bases not matched to a gene: 6. There are 15 residues in the CDR3. The chain's CDR3 is CASSLGSGRLYEQYF. In DNA form, the CDR3 reads TGTGCCAGCAGCTTGGGTAGCGGGAGGCTATACGAGCAGTACTTC.

The gene calls are TRBV7-2 and TRBJ2-2; 8 bases agree with TRBD1. Germline loops: CDR1 SGHTA, CDR2 FQGNSA. V lost 4 bases to trimming and J lost 5 bases; unmatched junction nucleotides: 3. This CDR3 spans 14 amino acids. DNA of the CDR3: TGTGCCAGCAGCTCGGACAGGGTTACCGGGGAGCTGTTTTTT. It is translated as CASSSDRVTGELFF. Full variable domain (remainder filled in from reference TRBV7-2 and TRBJ2-2): GAGVSQSPSNKVTEKGKDVELRCDPISGHTALYWYRQSLGQGLEFLIYFQGNSAPDKSGLPSDRFSAERTGGSVSTLTIQRTQQEDSAVYLCASSSDRVTGELFFGEGSRLTVL.

CDR3: CSVEDPGTGHGANVLTF. The CDR3 region has the DNA TGCAGCGTTGAAGATCCAGGGACAGGGCACGGGGCCAACGTCCTGACTTTC. This chain uses TRBV29-1 with TRBJ2-6; TRBD1 matches 9 bases. The CDR3 length is 17 residues. The germline gives CDR1 SQVTM, CDR2 ANQGSEA. V lost 0 bases to trimming and J lost 4 bases; unmatched junction nucleotides: 7.

This clonotype was counted between two and nine times. The chain carries TRBV18 and TRBJ1-2; D ambiguous. This CDR3 spans 14 amino acids. Per germline, CDR1 KGHSH and CDR2 LQKENI. The V end lost 2 bases, the J end lost 8 bases, and 15 bases lay between the germline ends. This CDR3 reads CASSPGSPIGGYTF. Here the CDR3 DNA reads TGTGCCAGCTCACCAGGCAGCCCCATTGGAGGCTACACCTTC.

This rearrangement joins TRBV5-6 to TRBJ1-1; D call uncertain. The CDR3 contains 14 residues. The germline V gene encodes CDR1 SGHDT and CDR2 YYEEEE. V was shortened by 3 bases and J by 4 bases, with 13 bases between the two germline ends. The CDR3 is CASSYDLASTEAFF. CDR3 nucleotides: TGTGCCAGCAGCTACGACCTAGCGAGCACTGAAGCTTTCTTT.

There are a few counts of this clonotype. The V gene is TRBV15, the J gene TRBJ1-6; D is undetermined. V lost 4 bases and J 7 bases, leaving 17 bases between the germline ends. The length of the CDR3 is 16 residues. CDR1 is LNHNV, CDR2 YYDKDF, per germline (reference sequence). CDR3 nucleotide sequence: TGTGCCACCAGCATCTACGGTCGAGGCCAGAATTCACCCCTCCACTTT. Residues: CATSIYGRGQNSPLHF.

V is TRBV28 and J is TRBJ1-5; D perhaps matches TRBD1 (5 bases). Trimming took off 5 bases at V and 7 bases at J, with 18 bases between the two ends. Per germline, CDR1 MDHEN and CDR2 SYDVKM. The CDR3 extends over 15 amino acids. CDR3 bases: TGTGCCAGCAGTCCCCGATCAGGGTCTTACCAGCCCCAGCATTTT. Its translation: CASSPRSGSYQPQHF.

The V call is TRBV28, the J call TRBJ1-6; D ambiguous. Trimming shortened V by 6 bases and J by 15 bases, and 9 bases separated the two germline ends. Germline V gene lookup returns CDR1 MDHEN and CDR2 SYDVKM. There are 10 residues in the CDR3. The CDR3 nucleotides read TGTGCCAGCAGCGACGGTAACCTCCACTTT. It codes for CASSDGNLHF.

This clonotype was detected a few times. CDR3 protein: CASRLQGAKGNAEAFF. CDR3 DNA: TGTGCCAGTAGACTACAGGGGGCGAAGGGAAACGCTGAAGCTTTCTTT. This chain links TRBV19 with TRBJ1-1, with 9 positions matching TRBD1. Germline V CDR1 and CDR2: LNHDA, SQIVND (reference sequence). The CDR3 length is 16 residues. The V and J ends lost 6 bases and 6 bases, in that order; junction bases with no gene match: 14.

This clonotype was observed a few times. The V gene is TRBV29-1, the J gene TRBJ2-3, with 8 bases aligning to TRBD1. Germline V gene data show CDR1 as SQVTM and CDR2 as ANQGSEA. The CDR3 contains 12 residues. The junction had 3 bases not matched to a gene; V was cut back by 4 bases and J by 6 bases. This chain's CDR3 is CSVGDRPDTQYF. In DNA form, the CDR3 reads TGCAGCGTTGGGGACAGGCCGGATACGCAGTATTTT.

The rearrangement joins TRBV7-8 to TRBJ1-6, with 9 bases matching TRBD1. Germline V gene sequence: CDR1 SGHVS, CDR2 FQNEAQ. The CDR3 runs to 14 residues. The V and J ends lost 6 bases and 13 bases, in that order; junction bases with no gene match: 10. In DNA, the CDR3 is TGTGCCAGCAGTGGGACAGGGCTTCAAAAGCCCCTCCACTTT. As protein: CASSGTGLQKPLHF.

V and J are TRBV2 and TRBJ2-1; no clear D gene. CDR3 length: 15 amino acids. Germline V gene data show CDR1 as SNHLY and CDR2 as FYNNEI. The V and J ends lost 10 bases and 0 bases respectively, with 16 bases between them. Here the CDR3 DNA reads TGTGCCAACGCGGCGGAGAGGAGCTCCTACAATGAGCAGTTCTTC. This encodes CANAAERSSYNEQFF.

This clonotype was counted many times. This chain joins TRBV5-1 and TRBJ1-1; 7 bases fit TRBD1. The ends lost 4 bases at V and 3 bases at J; junction bases unmatched: 6. CDR1 is SGHRS, CDR2 YFSETQ, per germline. The CDR3 is 14 amino acids. CDR3 amino acids: CASSEQGSHTEAFF. The CDR3 nucleotides are TGCGCCAGCAGCGAACAGGGGTCGCACACTGAAGCTTTCTTT. The variable domain in full, with the rest retrieved from reference TRBV5-1 and TRBJ1-1, is KAGVTQTPRYLIKTRGQQVTLSCSPISGHRSVSWYQQTPGQGLQFLFEYFSETQRNKGNFPGRFSGRQFSNSRSEMNVSTLELGDSALYLCASSEQGSHTEAFFGQGTRLTVV.

V and J are TRBV10-2 and TRBJ2-5, with D tentatively TRBD2 (5 bases). The CDR3 sequence is 14 residues long. Germline V gene lookup returns CDR1 WSHSY and CDR2 SAAADI. The V end lost 6 bases, the J end lost 2 bases, and 13 bases lay between the germline ends. The CDR3 DNA sequence: TGCGCCAGCAGCCCAACGGGAATGCAAGAGACCCAGTACTTC. Protein sequence: CASSPTGMQETQYF.

This clonotype has a handful of counts. The chain is built from TRBV15 and TRBJ1-1, with a possible D match to TRBD1 (5 bases). Germline CDR1 is LNHNV and CDR2 is YYDKDF (reference sequence). Between the trimmed V and J ends, which lost 2 bases and 9 bases, there was a span of 22 bases. The CDR3 is 16 amino acids. The CDR3 region has the DNA TGTGCCACCAGCAGATTAGGGGAGACGAAATTAGCGAAAGCTTTCTTT. Encoded protein: CATSRLGETKLAKAFF.

V and J are TRBV2 and TRBJ2-3; 10 bases map to TRBD2. CDR1 and CDR2 (germline): SNHLY, FYNNEI. The CDR3 covers 15 residues. The V and J ends lost 7 bases and 5 bases, in that order; junction bases with no gene match: 9. CDR3 nucleotides: TGTGCCAGCAAGATGTGGCTAGCGGGAGAAGATACGCAGTATTTT. Amino acids: CASKMWLAGEDTQYF.

The chain is built from TRBV27 and TRBJ1-2, with TRBD1 as a possible D gene (6 bases). The germline gives CDR1 MNHEY, CDR2 SMNVEV (reference sequence). V lost 2 bases to trimming and J lost 3 bases, with 13 bases between them. CDR3 length: 15 amino acids. CDR3 sequence (DNA): TGTGCCAGCAGTTTACGGCAAAGGGGGGACTATGGCTACACCTTC. It is translated as CASSLRQRGDYGYTF.

Concerning this clonotype: The junction shows a germline mismatch at one end, possibly a read error. The rearrangement uses TRBV4-2 and TRBJ2-2; D is perhaps TRBD2 (5 bases). CDR1 is LGHNA and CDR2 is YNFKEQ in the germline V gene. This CDR3 is built from 15 residues. Here the CDR3 reads CASSQEPSSPGELFF. The CDR3 coding sequence is TGTGCCAGCAGCCAAGAGCCTAGCAGCCCCGGGGAGCTTTTTTTT.

The sample holds a few counts of this clonotype. The V call is TRBV24-1, the J call TRBJ2-1; 8 positions agree with TRBD1. The germline V gene encodes CDR1 KGHDR and CDR2 SFDVKD. The CDR3 has 16 amino acids. V trimming: 9 bases; J trimming: 7 bases; junction bases outside the gene matches: 16. Here the CDR3 reads CATRFNHRGIRNEQFF. The DNA of the CDR3 is TGTGCCACCCGATTTAACCACAGGGGGATTAGGAATGAGCAGTTCTTC.

This clonotype has more than one count but fewer than ten. The gene calls are TRBV6-2 or TRBV6-3 and TRBJ1-1; 7 bases are shared with TRBD1. The germline V gene has CDR1 MNHEY and CDR2 SVGEGT. This CDR3 spans 16 amino acids. J gave up 3 bases and V 6 bases, and 13 bases lay outside the gene matches. The CDR3 loop is CASSYSAGTGDTEAFF. The DNA of the CDR3 is TGTGCCAGCAGCTACAGCGCGGGTACAGGGGACACTGAAGCTTTCTTT.

This clonotype occurred a few times. The chain employs TRBV27 and TRBJ1-2; no definite D call. CDR1 is MNHEY and CDR2 is SMNVEV in the germline V gene (reference sequence). This CDR3 region has 13 residues. Trimming pared 4 bases from V and 4 bases from J, leaving 10 bases between. The CDR3 protein is CASSYGVGYGYTF. The CDR3 bases are TGTGCCAGCAGTTACGGGGTTGGCTATGGCTACACCTTC.

This clonotype turned up a few times. The chain carries TRBV28 and TRBJ1-1; 12 nucleotides align to TRBD1. CDR1 and CDR2 from the germline V gene are MDHEN and SYDVKM. V dropped 5 bases and J dropped 11; count of bases not matched to a gene: 12. This CDR3 spans 15 amino acids. The DNA of the CDR3 is TGTGCCAGCAGTGGGAACCGGGACAGGGGGCTTTACGCTTTCTTT. It is translated as CASSGNRDRGLYAFF.

This sequence joins TRBV28 and TRBJ2-1; D uncertain. The germline V gene encodes CDR1 MDHEN and CDR2 SYDVKM. The length of the CDR3 is 13 residues. The germline V and J ends were trimmed by 8 bases and 5 bases, with 13 bases remaining between them. CDR3 nucleotides: TGTGCCAGCGAAACCCATAACAACAATGAGCAGTTCTTC. Residues: CASETHNNNEQFF.

The chain carries TRBV29-1 and TRBJ1-2, with D perhaps TRBD1 (5 bases). Per the germline V gene, CDR1 is SQVTM and CDR2 is ANQGSEA. Deletions cut 7 bases from V and 5 bases from J, with 17 bases between. The CDR3 extends over 13 amino acids. The CDR3: CSAGGGAAYGYTF. The CDR3 nucleotides read TGCAGCGCTGGGGGTGGGGCGGCGTATGGCTACACCTTC. Using reference TRBV29-1 and TRBJ1-2 for the parts outside the CDR3, the full variable domain is SAVISQKPSRDICQRGTSLTIQCQVDSQVTMMFWYRQQPGQSLTLIATANQGSEATYESGFVIDKFPISRPNLTFSTLTVSNMSPEDSSIYLCSAGGGAAYGYTFGSGTRLTVV.